This passage covers 17 T cell receptor beta chains from one sample sequenced in a study of vaccination effects on CD4 cells after COVID-19. Antigen specificity for these receptors is unknown. Expansion of antigen-specific CD4+ T cells with viral peptide pools was carried out by the ViraFEST assay before sequencing. Scientists isolated CD4+ T cells after a roughly nine-day culture period ended. The vaccine given was either BNT162b2 or mRNA-1273, in two doses. Produced via immunoSEQ multiplex PCR; TCRdb's table is partial and in-frame only. The repertoire consists of roughly 34,000 clones, with roughly four fifths occurring once and the leading ten covering less than 1.6%. The source material was CD4+ T cells from PBMCs cultured with HCoV-NL63 spike peptides, sampled after COVID-19 vaccination. These receptor sequences come from a human donor who received a COVID-19 vaccine. Some clones in this sample may be carry-over from other donors' samples.

The rearrangement uses TRBV6-6 and TRBJ2-7; either TRBD1 or TRBD2 may supply D (5 bases each). The CDR3 has 13 residues. Trimming removed 6 bases from V and 7 bases from J, with 16 bases in between. Germline CDR1 is MNHNY and CDR2 is SVGAGI (reference sequence). The CDR3 DNA follows: TGTGCCAGCAGCCCCACAGAGGGGTGGGAGCAGTACGTC. Amino acids: CASSPTEGWEQYV.

The chain is built from TRBV24-1 and TRBJ2-1, with 11 bases that match TRBD1. J gave up 5 bases and V 3 bases, and 2 bases lay outside the gene matches. The CDR3 covers 15 residues. CDR1 and CDR2 (germline): KGHDR, SFDVKD. The CDR3 nucleotides read TGTGCCACCAGTGATCCGGGACAGGGGGACAATGAGCAGTTCTTC. Translated, it gives CATSDPGQGDNEQFF.

The V and J genes are TRBV9 and TRBJ1-3; 10 bases line up with TRBD1. The germline V gene has CDR1 SGDLS and CDR2 YYNGEE. This CDR3 is 16 amino acids long. Trimming cost V 2 bases and J 0 bases; bases outside gene matches: 2. The CDR3 region is CASSVGTGDSGNTIYF. CDR3 sequence (DNA): TGTGCCAGCAGCGTGGGGACAGGGGACTCTGGAAACACCATATATTTT.

The rearrangement links TRBV24-1 to TRBJ2-3; TRBD1 matches 7 bases. Germline CDR1 KGHDR, CDR2 SFDVKD. V lost 6 bases, J lost 4 bases, and 9 bases stayed unmatched. The CDR3 has 15 residues. The CDR3, as DNA: TGTGCCACCAGTAGCTCCACAGGGGCACCAGATACGCAGTATTTT. It specifies CATSSSTGAPDTQYF.

This chain connects TRBV28 to TRBJ1-1; the D gene is possibly TRBD1 (6 bases). Trimming removed 5 bases at V and 0 bases at J, with 13 bases between. Germline V gene data show CDR1 as MDHEN and CDR2 as SYDVKM. This CDR3 is built from 15 residues. CDR3 nucleotide sequence: TGTGCCAGCAGTCCCTTTCAGGGGATGAACACTGAAGCTTTCTTT. It is translated as CASSPFQGMNTEAFF. Looking up the rest from reference TRBV28 and TRBJ1-1 gives the full variable domain: DVKVTQSSRYLVKRTGEKVFLECVQDMDHENMFWYRQDPGLGLRLIYFSYDVKMKEKGDIPEGYSVSREKKERFSLILESASTNQTSMYLCASSPFQGMNTEAFFGQGTRLTVV.

The chain carries TRBV12-2 and TRBJ2-7; the table's D call, TRBD2, was not checked against the DNA. TRBV12-2 is marked as a pseudogene. CDR3 length: 15 amino acids. The CDR3 protein is CASRLSSSGGYEQYV. The CDR3, as DNA: TGTGCAAGTCGCTTATCGTCTAGCGGGGGCTACGAGCAGTACGTC.

The gene calls are TRBV5-1 and TRBJ1-1, with 7 bases that match TRBD1. This CDR3 has 16 residues. V lost 5 bases and J lost 0; bases outside the gene matches: 10. CDR1 and CDR2 (germline): SGHRS, YFSETQ. As DNA, the CDR3 is TGCGCCAGCAGGCGGGACAGTGCCCACATGAACACTGAAGCTTTCTTT. As protein: CASRRDSAHMNTEAFF.

The V call is TRBV25-1, the J call TRBJ1-1; D is unclear. The CDR3 contains 18 residues. CDR1 and CDR2 (germline): MGHDK, SYGVNS. Deletions cut 6 bases from V and 2 bases from J, with 25 bases between. This CDR3 reads CASSPGGGHGLVNTEAFF. As DNA, the CDR3 is TGTGCCAGCAGCCCCGGAGGAGGGCACGGGCTTGTAAACACTGAAGCTTTCTTT.

The chain has TRBV5-8 and TRBJ2-3; TRBD1 aligns across 8 bases. The CDR3 has 15 residues. Germline V gives CDR1 SGHTS, CDR2 YDEGEE. V shed 7 bases and J 4 bases; nucleotides not matched to a gene: 11. CDR3 amino acids: CASPSWDRTPDTQYF. The DNA for the CDR3 is TGTGCCAGCCCCAGTTGGGACAGGACCCCAGATACGCAGTATTTT.

V gene TRBV5-4 combines with J gene TRBJ2-1; TRBD2 matches at 8 bases. The germline CDR1 and CDR2 sequences are SGHNT and YYREEE (reference sequence). J lost 3 bases, V lost 4 bases, and 6 bases had no gene match. This CDR3 is built from 15 residues. CDR3 DNA sequence: TGTGCCAGCAGCAGGAGCGGGGGCGACTACAATGAGCAGTTCTTC. Its translation: CASSRSGGDYNEQFF.

In DNA, the CDR3 is TGTGCCAGTAGTATTGGCAGGCCTAGCACAGATACGCAGTATTTT. It translates to CASSIGRPSTDTQYF. The chain combines TRBV19 with TRBJ2-3; D remains ambiguous. The CDR3 loop spans 15 amino acids. V was shortened by 3 bases and J by 0 bases, with 10 bases between the two germline ends. Per the germline V gene, CDR1 is LNHDA and CDR2 is SQIVND (reference sequence).

The chain combines TRBV6-2 or TRBV6-3 with TRBJ1-5, with 8 bases fitting TRBD1. CDR1 and CDR2 (germline): MNHEY, SVGEGT. The CDR3 is 18 residues long. V lost 5 bases and J lost 6; bases outside the gene matches: 18. The CDR3: CASSGDPGGGIFVQPQHF. CDR3 DNA sequence: TGTGCCAGCAGTGGGGACCCAGGGGGCGGAATTTTTGTTCAGCCCCAGCATTTT.

About this clone itself: This specimen includes other DNA sequences encoding the same CDR3. This rearrangement joins TRBV19 to TRBJ1-5; 9 nucleotides match TRBD1. With V trimmed by 2 bases and J by 4 bases, 9 bases remained unmatched. From germline, CDR1 is LNHDA and CDR2 SQIVND (reference sequence). The CDR3 is 17 residues long. CDR3 in amino acids: CASSIFPGQGKNQPQHF. CDR3 in DNA: TGTGCCAGTAGTATATTCCCCGGACAGGGGAAAAATCAGCCCCAGCATTTT.

The chain couples TRBV6-2 or TRBV6-3 to TRBJ2-7; 7 positions agree with TRBD1. The germline gives CDR1 MNHEY, CDR2 SVGEGT. The CDR3 contains 14 residues. J was trimmed by 3 bases and V by 2 bases; bases with no gene match: 4. The CDR3 DNA sequence: TGTGCCAGCAGTTACGGGACAGCCATCTACGAGCAGTACGTC. Translated: CASSYGTAIYEQYV.

V gene TRBV2 combines with J gene TRBJ2-3; 10 nucleotides agree with TRBD2. The ends lost 8 bases at V and 3 bases at J; junction bases unmatched: 8. Per the germline V gene, CDR1 is SNHLY and CDR2 is FYNNEI. The CDR3 is made up of 15 amino acids. The CDR3 sequence is CASRPSGGPTDTQYF. CDR3 DNA sequence: TGTGCCAGCCGTCCTAGCGGGGGTCCGACAGATACGCAGTATTTT.

This clone showed up just a few times. V usage is TRBV7-2 and J usage is TRBJ1-2; maybe TRBD1 (5 bases). Trimming left V 0 bases short and J 6 bases short, with 8 bases between. Germline V gives CDR1 SGHTA, CDR2 FQGNSA. The CDR3 is 13 residues long. CDR3 DNA sequence: TGTGCCAGCAGCTTAGCGGTGGGGGATGGCTACACCTTC. Encoded protein: CASSLAVGDGYTF.

The rearrangement uses TRBV5-1 and TRBJ1-1, with 7 bases fitting TRBD1. V lost 0 bases to trimming and J lost 3 bases; unmatched junction nucleotides: 2. Germline V gene sequence: CDR1 SGHRS, CDR2 YFSETQ. The CDR3 has 14 amino acids. CDR3 nucleotide sequence: TGCGCCAGCAGCTTGGCAGGGGGGGACACTGAAGCTTTCTTT. Translation: CASSLAGGDTEAFF.